The entry below describes one T cell receptor (beta chain). This specimen comes from a study of blood T cell repertoires in COVID-19. Study at large: Acute and convalescent COVID-19 specimens originated in the United States, Italy and Spain.

How the authors handled the data: Amplification from reference gene primers served as the basis for estimated nucleated cell counts. The method was immunoSEQ multiplex PCR; TCRdb's version includes in-frame clones alone and lacks a portion of them. D and trimming were read from the DNA, whereas the V and J calls and clone size are those reported in that table. This table holds about 160,000 clones, 81% found once. Cohorts were assigned according to the clinical history that participants reported. Sequencing was carried out using PBMCs or T cells enriched from blood (not recorded which). This sequence originates from a woman between 40 and 55 years old with acute COVID-19.

CDR3 nucleotides: TGTGCCAGCAGCATTAGGGGTACTGAAGCTTTCTTT. Protein product: CASSIRGTEAFF. The J gene is TRBJ1-1, the V gene TRBV7-9; perhaps TRBD1 as D (5 bases). The CDR3 totals 12 residues. Germline assignment: CDR1 SEHNR and CDR2 FQNEAQ (reference sequence). Deletions cut 5 bases from V and 5 bases from J, with 9 bases between. Combining the CDR3 with reference TRBV7-9 and TRBJ1-1 gives the whole variable domain DTGVSQNPRHKITKRGQNVTFRCDPISEHNRLYWYRQTLGQGPEFLTYFQNEAQLEKSRLLSDRFSAERPKGSFSTLEIQRTEQGDSAMYLCASSIRGTEAFFGQGTRLTVV.